This T cell receptor (beta chain) was found in a study of blood T cells in healthy people across ages. The wider study: Capturing about one barcoded beta molecule per two T cells was achieved by template switching. General study points: Changes seen in expanded clonotypes were possibly confounded by donor CMV status left unknown.

A sample-barcoded 5' primer and a J-beta primer mix were used in a second PCR of roughly 7 to 12 cycles. TCRdb reprocessed the 5' RACE reads via MiXCR and lists one record per CDR3 protein. The profile shows roughly 1,500,000 distinct CDR3 sequences, roughly 45% of them singletons. This CDR3 has 16 residues. Germline CDR1 is SEHNR and CDR2 is FQNEAQ (reference sequence). Each of the donors had roughly 9.4 milliliters of peripheral blood drawn into EDTA-treated Vacutainer tubes. Only one count was recorded for this clonotype. Its antigen is not known. The germline gene is not matched at one end of the junction; a read error may be the cause.

Sequenced sample: blood. The chain links TRBV7-9 to TRBJ2-1, with D tentatively TRBD1 (6 bases). This TCR came from a woman aged 18-35 years in good health. CDR3 nucleotides: TGTGCCAGCAGCCAGGGGACCGTCTCTACCTACAATAAGCAGTTCTTC. Residues: CASSQGTVSTYNKQFF.